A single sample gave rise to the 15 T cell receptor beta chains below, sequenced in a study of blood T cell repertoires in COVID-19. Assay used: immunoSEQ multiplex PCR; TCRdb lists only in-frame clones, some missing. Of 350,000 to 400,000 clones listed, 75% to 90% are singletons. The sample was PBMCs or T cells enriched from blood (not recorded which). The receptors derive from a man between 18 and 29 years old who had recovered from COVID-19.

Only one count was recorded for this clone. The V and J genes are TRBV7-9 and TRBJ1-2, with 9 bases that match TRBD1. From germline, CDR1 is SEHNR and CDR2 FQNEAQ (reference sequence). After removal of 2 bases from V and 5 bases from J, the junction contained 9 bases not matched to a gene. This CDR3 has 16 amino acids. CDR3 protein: CASSLRDRDVGYGYTF. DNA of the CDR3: TGTGCCAGCAGCTTACGGGACAGGGATGTTGGATATGGCTACACCTTC.

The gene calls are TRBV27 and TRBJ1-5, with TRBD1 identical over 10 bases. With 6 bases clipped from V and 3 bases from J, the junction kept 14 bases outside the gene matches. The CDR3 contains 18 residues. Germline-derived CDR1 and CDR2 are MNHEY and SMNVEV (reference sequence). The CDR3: CASSQLGTGDYSNQPQHF. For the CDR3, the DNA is TGTGCCAGCAGCCAGCTAGGGACAGGGGACTATTCCAATCAGCCCCAGCATTTT.

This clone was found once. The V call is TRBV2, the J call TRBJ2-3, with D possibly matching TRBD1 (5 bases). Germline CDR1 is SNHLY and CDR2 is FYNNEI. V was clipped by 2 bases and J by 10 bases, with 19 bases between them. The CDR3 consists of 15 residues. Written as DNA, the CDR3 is TGTGCCAGCAGTGAAATTCAAGGCCCAGGGAATGCGCAGTATTTT. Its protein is CASSEIQGPGNAQYF.

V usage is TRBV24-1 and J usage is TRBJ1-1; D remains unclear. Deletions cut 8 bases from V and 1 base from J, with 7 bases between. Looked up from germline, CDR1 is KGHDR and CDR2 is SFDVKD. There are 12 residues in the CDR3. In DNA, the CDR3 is TGTGCCACCACGGCGGGGAACACTGAAGCTTTCTTT. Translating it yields CATTAGNTEAFF.

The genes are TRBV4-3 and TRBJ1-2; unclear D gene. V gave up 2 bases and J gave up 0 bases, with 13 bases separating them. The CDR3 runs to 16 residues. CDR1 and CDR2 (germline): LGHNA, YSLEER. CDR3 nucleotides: TGCGCCAGCAGCCAATATGTCGACGGGGCTAACTATGGCTACACCTTC. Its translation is CASSQYVDGANYGYTF.

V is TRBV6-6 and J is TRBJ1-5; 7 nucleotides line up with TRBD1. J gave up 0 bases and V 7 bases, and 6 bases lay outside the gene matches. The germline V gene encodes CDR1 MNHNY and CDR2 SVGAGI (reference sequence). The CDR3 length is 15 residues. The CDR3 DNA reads TGTGCCAGCACTAAGGGGGCAGATAGCAATCAGCCCCAGCATTTT. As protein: CASTKGADSNQPQHF.

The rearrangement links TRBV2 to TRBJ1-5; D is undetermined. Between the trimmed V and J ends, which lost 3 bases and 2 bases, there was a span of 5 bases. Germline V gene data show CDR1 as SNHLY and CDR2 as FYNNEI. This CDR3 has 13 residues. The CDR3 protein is CASSESRNQPQHF. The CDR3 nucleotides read TGTGCCAGCAGTGAGAGTCGCAATCAGCCCCAGCATTTT.

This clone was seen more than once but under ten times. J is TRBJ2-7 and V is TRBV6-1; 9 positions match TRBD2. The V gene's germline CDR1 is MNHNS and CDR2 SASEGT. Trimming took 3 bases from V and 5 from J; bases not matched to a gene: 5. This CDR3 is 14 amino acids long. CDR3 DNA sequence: TGTGCCAGCAGTGAGTTGGCGGGAGGGAACGAGCAGTACTTC. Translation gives CASSELAGGNEQYF.

The CDR3 DNA reads TGTGCCAGCAGCTTAGTTACAGGGAAGAGAGGCTACACCTTC. Its translation is CASSLVTGKRGYTF. The rearrangement links TRBV5-4 to TRBJ1-2; TRBD1 might be the D (6 bases). The V end was cut by 2 bases, the J end by 8 bases, with 16 bases between. Germline CDR1 SGHNT, CDR2 YYREEE (reference sequence). The CDR3 runs to 14 residues. The full variable domain, with the rest looked up from reference TRBV5-4 and TRBJ1-2, is ETGVTQSPTHLIKTRGQQVTLRCSSQSGHNTVSWYQQALGQGPQFIFQYYREEENGRGNFPPRFSGLQFPNYSSELNVNALELDDSALYLCASSLVTGKRGYTFGSGTRLTVV.

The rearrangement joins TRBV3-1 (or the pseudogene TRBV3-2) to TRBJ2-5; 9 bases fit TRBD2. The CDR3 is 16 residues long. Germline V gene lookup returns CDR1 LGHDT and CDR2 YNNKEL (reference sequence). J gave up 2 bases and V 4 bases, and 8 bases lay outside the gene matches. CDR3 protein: CASSPGASGVQETQYF. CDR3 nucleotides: TGTGCCAGCAGCCCTGGGGCTAGCGGGGTACAAGAGACCCAGTACTTC.

CDR3 coding DNA: TGTGCCTGGAGTGTAGTAGGGGGGGCGGGTGGATTTGGAAACACCATATATTTT. It translates to CAWSVVGGAGGFGNTIYF. This rearrangement joins TRBV30 to TRBJ1-3; perhaps TRBD1 as D (6 bases). Germline CDR1 GTSNPN, CDR2 SVGIG (reference sequence). This CDR3 region has 18 residues. V dropped 0 bases and J dropped 3 bases, with 21 bases sitting between them.

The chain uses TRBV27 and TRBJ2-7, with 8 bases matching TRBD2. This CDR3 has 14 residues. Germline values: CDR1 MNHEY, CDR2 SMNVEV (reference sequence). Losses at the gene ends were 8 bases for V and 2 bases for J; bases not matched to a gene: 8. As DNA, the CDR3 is TGTGCCAGCCCCCCCCCGACTAGCGCCTACGAGCAGTACTTC. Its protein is CASPPPTSAYEQYF.

The CDR3 DNA reads as TGCGCCAGCAGCTTGGAGGGGCCTTACAATGAGCAGTTCTTC. This translates into CASSLEGPYNEQFF. The chain combines TRBV5-1 with TRBJ2-1, with D possibly TRBD1 on 5 matching bases. Trimming removed 0 bases from V and 4 bases from J, with 8 bases in between. The V gene's germline CDR1 is SGHRS and CDR2 YFSETQ. The CDR3 contains 14 residues.

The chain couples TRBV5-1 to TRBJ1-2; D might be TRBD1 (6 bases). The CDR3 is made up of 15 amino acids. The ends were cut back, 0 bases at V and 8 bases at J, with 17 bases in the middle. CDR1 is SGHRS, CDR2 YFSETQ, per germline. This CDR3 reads CASSLGGYAGEGYTF. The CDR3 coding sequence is TGCGCCAGCAGCTTGGGGGGATACGCAGGGGAAGGCTACACCTTC.

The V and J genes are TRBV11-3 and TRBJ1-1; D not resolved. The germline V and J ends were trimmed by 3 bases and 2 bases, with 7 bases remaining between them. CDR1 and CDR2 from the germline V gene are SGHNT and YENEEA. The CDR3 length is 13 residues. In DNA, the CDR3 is TGTGCCAGCAGCTTTACAACAAACACTGAAGCTTTCTTT. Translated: CASSFTTNTEAFF. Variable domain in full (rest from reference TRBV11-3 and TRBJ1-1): EAGVVQSPRYKIIEKKQPVAFWCNPISGHNTLYWYLQNLGQGPELLIRYENEEAVDDSQLPKDRFSAERLKGVDSTLKIQPAELGDSAVYLCASSFTTNTEAFFGQGTRLTVV.